These 4 T cell receptor beta chains were sequenced from one sample in a study of cytomegalovirus exposure and HLA in healthy donors. PCR used 60 Vbeta primers and 13 Jbeta primers. Clones were read by immunoSEQ multiplex PCR, and TCRdb kept only the in-frame ones, dropping some. The table includes around 120,000 clones, 60% to 80% detected once. Sequencing used PBMCs. These receptors were obtained from a man between 50 and 59 years old in good health and CMV-seropositive.

This clone was seen more than once but under ten times. The chain carries TRBV9 and TRBJ1-6, with TRBD1 identical over 8 bases. Germline CDR1 reads SGDLS; CDR2 reads YYNGEE. V lost 2 bases, J lost 4 bases, and 2 bases stayed unmatched. This CDR3 spans 15 amino acids. CDR3 sequence reads: CASSVGDRYNSPLHF. The CDR3 coding sequence is TGTGCCAGCAGCGTTGGGGACAGGTATAATTCACCCCTCCACTTT.

As for this clone: Other DNA sequences from this sample encode an identical CDR3 as well. The V call is TRBV7-9, the J call TRBJ1-3; no reliable D call. There are 17 residues in the CDR3. Trimming took 5 bases from V and 1 from J, leaving 18 bases between them. The V gene's germline CDR1 is SEHNR and CDR2 FQNEAQ (reference sequence). In nucleotides, the CDR3 is TGTGCCAGCAGCCCTGCACGAGATAACGATTCTGGAAACACCATATATTTT. It yields the protein CASSPARDNDSGNTIYF.

This rearrangement joins TRBV27 to TRBJ1-1; maybe TRBD1 (6 bases). CDR3 size: 14 residues. The V gene's germline CDR1 is MNHEY and CDR2 SMNVEV (reference sequence). V was pared by 5 bases and J by 3 bases, with 13 bases between. CDR3 region: CASSTVGGYTEAFF. CDR3 nucleotide sequence: TGTGCCAGCAGTACCGTAGGGGGATACACTGAAGCTTTCTTT.

The chain combines TRBV7-2 with TRBJ1-2, with D hard to call. The germline gives CDR1 SGHTA, CDR2 FQGNSA. V shed 5 bases and J shed 4 bases, with 8 bases lying between them. The CDR3 loop spans 12 amino acids. The CDR3 region is CASSQDFYGYTF. CDR3 coding DNA: TGTGCCAGCAGCCAAGACTTCTATGGCTACACCTTC.